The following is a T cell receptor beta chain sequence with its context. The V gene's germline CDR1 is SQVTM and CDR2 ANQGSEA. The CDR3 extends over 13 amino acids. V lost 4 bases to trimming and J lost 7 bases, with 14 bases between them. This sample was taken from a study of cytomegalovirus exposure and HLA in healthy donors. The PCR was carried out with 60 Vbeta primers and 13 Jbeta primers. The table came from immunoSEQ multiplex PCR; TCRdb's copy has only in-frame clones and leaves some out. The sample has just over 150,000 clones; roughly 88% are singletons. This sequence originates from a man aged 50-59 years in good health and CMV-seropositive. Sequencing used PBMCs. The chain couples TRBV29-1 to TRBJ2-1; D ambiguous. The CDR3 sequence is CSVGLRSRNEQFF. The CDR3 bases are TGCAGCGTTGGCTTAAGGAGCCGGAATGAGCAGTTCTTC.